These T cell receptor beta chains were read from a single sample in a study of technical replicates of blood from four donors. Only in-frame clones appear in the TCRdb table, and some are missing; sequencing was by immunoSEQ multiplex PCR. The table includes about 74,000 clones, around 93% detected once. The sequenced sample consisted of T cells isolated from PBMCs. These receptors were obtained from a human donor in good health. The CDR3 runs from the conserved cysteine through the conserved F or W. A D gene is named only where the DNA matches it firmly. Some rows have no size entry. The others give once, few or many, or a class for an expanded clone.

abundance: .; d_gene: .; v_gene: TRBV11-3; j_gene: TRBJ1-1; CDR3nt: TGTGCCAGCAGCTTTCCAGGGTTACGAGAAGCTTTCTTT; CDR3aa: CASSFPGLREAFF
abundance: .; d_gene: .; v_gene: TRBV5-1; j_gene: TRBJ2-7; CDR3nt: TGCGCCAGCACGGGGATCTCTCCGTACGAGCAGTACTTC; CDR3aa: CASTGISPYEQYF
abundance: .; d_gene: .; v_gene: TRBV7-8; j_gene: TRBJ1-2; CDR3nt: TGTGCCAGCAGCTTAGATAGACAGACTAACTATGGCTACACCTTC; CDR3aa: CASSLDRQTNYGYTF
abundance: once; d_gene: .; v_gene: TRBV29-1; j_gene: TRBJ2-1; CDR3nt: TGCAGCGTTGTTTTAATTTATCAGGTGGTTCGAATTATAAACAATGAGCAGTTCTTC; CDR3aa: CSVVLIYQVVRIINNEQFF
abundance: .; d_gene: .; v_gene: TRBV5-1; j_gene: TRBJ2-3; CDR3nt: TGCGCCAGCAGCTTGGCTAGCGCCACAGATACGCAGTATTTT; CDR3aa: CASSLASATDTQYF
abundance: .; d_gene: .; v_gene: TRBV4-1; j_gene: TRBJ2-5; CDR3nt: TGCGCCAGCAGCCAAGGAACTAGCACCCAAGAGACCCAGTACTTC; CDR3aa: CASSQGTSTQETQYF
abundance: once; d_gene: TRBD2; v_gene: TRBV27; j_gene: TRBJ2-3; CDR3nt: TGTGCCAGCGGTAGCGGGAGGGCCCCAGATACGCAGTATTTT; CDR3aa: CASGSGRAPDTQYF
abundance: few; d_gene: .; v_gene: TRBV4-1; j_gene: TRBJ2-2; CDR3nt: TGCGCCAGCAGCCTCGCACCCGGGGTCGGCACCGGGGAGCTGTTTTTT; CDR3aa: CASSLAPGVGTGELFF
abundance: .; d_gene: .; v_gene: TRBV2; j_gene: TRBJ2-2; CDR3nt: TGTGCCAGCAGGGACACAGGTTTCGGGGAGCTGTTTTTT; CDR3aa: CASRDTGFGELFF
abundance: few; d_gene: TRBD1; v_gene: TRBV5-1; j_gene: TRBJ1-1; CDR3nt: TGCGCCAGCAGCTCAACAGGGGTTGAGGACACTGAAGCTTTCTTT; CDR3aa: CASSSTGVEDTEAFF
abundance: .; d_gene: .; v_gene: TRBV9; j_gene: TRBJ2-5; CDR3nt: TGTGCCAGCAGCGTAGGTCAAACCCCGGGCCAAGAGACCCAGTACTTC; CDR3aa: CASSVGQTPGQETQYF
abundance: .; d_gene: .; v_gene: TRBV28; j_gene: TRBJ1-1; CDR3nt: TGTGCCAGCAGTCCGCCGGGAGGCGCGAACACTGAAGCTTTCTTT; CDR3aa: CASSPPGGANTEAFF
abundance: .; d_gene: .; v_gene: TRBV7-6; j_gene: TRBJ2-5; CDR3nt: TGTGCCAGCAGTCTCTCACTAGCCGGTCTACAAGAGACCCAGTACTTC; CDR3aa: CASSLSLAGLQETQYF
abundance: .; d_gene: .; v_gene: TRBV7-2; j_gene: TRBJ2-7; CDR3nt: TGTGCCAGCAGCTCCTCCGGCGGGCTTCCCTCCTACGAGCAGTACTTC; CDR3aa: CASSSSGGLPSYEQYF
abundance: .; d_gene: .; v_gene: TRBV4-2; j_gene: TRBJ2-5; CDR3nt: TGTGCCAGCAGCCCAGACAGGTTGGGAGAAGAGACCCAGTACTTC; CDR3aa: CASSPDRLGEETQYF
abundance: .; d_gene: .; v_gene: TRBV6-5; j_gene: TRBJ2-1; CDR3nt: TGTGCCAGCAGTTATGCAGGGGTGGGTGAGCAGTTCTTC; CDR3aa: CASSYAGVGEQFF
abundance: .; d_gene: .; v_gene: TRBV6-1; j_gene: TRBJ2-5; CDR3nt: TGTGCCAGCAGCTCAGGGTTCCAAGAGACCCAGTACTTC; CDR3aa: CASSSGFQETQYF
abundance: .; d_gene: TRBD1; v_gene: TRBV7-9; j_gene: TRBJ2-7; CDR3nt: TGTGCCAGCAGCCCTCAGGGGGTTCAGGTCTACGAGCAGTACTTC; CDR3aa: CASSPQGVQVYEQYF
abundance: .; d_gene: TRBD1; v_gene: TRBV7-8; j_gene: TRBJ1-4; CDR3nt: TGTGCCAGCAGCTTAGAGAGACAGGGACAGGAAAAACTGTTTTTT; CDR3aa: CASSLERQGQEKLFF
abundance: once; d_gene: TRBD1; v_gene: TRBV28; j_gene: TRBJ1-1; CDR3nt: TGTGCCAGCAGTGGGGACAGGGGAACTGAAGCTTTCTTT; CDR3aa: CASSGDRGTEAFF
abundance: medium-sized; d_gene: .; v_gene: TRBV4-1; j_gene: TRBJ1-1; CDR3nt: TGCGCCAGCAGCGGACGGACAGAAAACACTGAAGCTTTCTTT; CDR3aa: CASSGRTENTEAFF
abundance: .; d_gene: .; v_gene: TRBV6-1; j_gene: TRBJ1-2; CDR3nt: TGTGCCAGCGCAACCGGGACAACTACTAACTATGGCTACACCTTC; CDR3aa: CASATGTTTNYGYTF
abundance: .; d_gene: .; v_gene: TRBV6-6; j_gene: TRBJ1-5; CDR3nt: TGTGCCAGCAGTCGAGCCGGGGGCAATCAGCCCCAGCATTTT; CDR3aa: CASSRAGGNQPQHF
abundance: .; d_gene: TRBD2; v_gene: TRBV18; j_gene: TRBJ2-7; CDR3nt: TGTGCCAGCTCACCGGGGGGGGACGAAACCTACGAGCAGTACTTC; CDR3aa: CASSPGGDETYEQYF
abundance: .; d_gene: .; v_gene: TRBV11-2; j_gene: TRBJ2-7; CDR3nt: TGTGCCAGCAGCTTAGAATGGGAGTACGAGCAGTACTTC; CDR3aa: CASSLEWEYEQYF
abundance: .; d_gene: TRBD2; v_gene: TRBV11-2; j_gene: TRBJ2-1; CDR3nt: TGTGCCAGCAGCTTAGTCGGGAGGGCCAAGGATTTCTACAATGAGCAGTTCTTC; CDR3aa: CASSLVGRAKDFYNEQFF
abundance: .; d_gene: .; v_gene: TRBV5-6; j_gene: TRBJ1-2; CDR3nt: TGTGCCAGCAGCCGACAGCGAAACTATGGCTACACCTTC; CDR3aa: CASSRQRNYGYTF
abundance: .; d_gene: TRBD1; v_gene: TRBV5-6; j_gene: TRBJ1-1; CDR3nt: TGTGCCAGCAGCTGGGACAGGGGCACTGAAGCTTTCTTT; CDR3aa: CASSWDRGTEAFF
abundance: .; d_gene: .; v_gene: TRBV27; j_gene: TRBJ1-3; CDR3nt: TGTGCCAGCAGTTTAGGCGCGGGTACGTTAGGAAACACCATATATTTT; CDR3aa: CASSLGAGTLGNTIYF
abundance: .; d_gene: .; v_gene: TRBV13; j_gene: TRBJ1-1; CDR3nt: TGTGCCAGCAGCTTAGAGGTCCAGGGTACGGCTTTCTTT; CDR3aa: CASSLEVQGTAFF
abundance: .; d_gene: TRBD2; v_gene: TRBV11-2; j_gene: TRBJ2-2; CDR3nt: TGTGCCAGCAGCTTTTTAGCGGGAGACAACACCGGGGAGCTGTTTTTT; CDR3aa: CASSFLAGDNTGELFF
abundance: .; d_gene: TRBD1; v_gene: TRBV28; j_gene: TRBJ1-2; CDR3nt: TGTGCCAGCAGTTTTCGGGGACAGGGGGACTATGGCTACACCTTC; CDR3aa: CASSFRGQGDYGYTF
abundance: .; d_gene: .; v_gene: TRBV5-1; j_gene: TRBJ2-7; CDR3nt: TGCGCCAGCAGGGCGGGTCCTAGCTCCTACGAGCAGTACTTC; CDR3aa: CASRAGPSSYEQYF
abundance: .; d_gene: .; v_gene: TRBV4-1; j_gene: TRBJ2-3; CDR3nt: TGCGCCAGCAGCCAAGTGGAGGCTAGCCGGACAGATACGCAGTATTTT; CDR3aa: CASSQVEASRTDTQYF
abundance: .; d_gene: .; v_gene: TRBV6-5; j_gene: TRBJ2-2; CDR3nt: TGTGCCAGCACCATCCAAGGGGGGGTTACCGGGGAGCTGTTTTTT; CDR3aa: CASTIQGGVTGELFF
abundance: once; d_gene: .; v_gene: TRBV5-1; j_gene: TRBJ1-1; CDR3nt: TGCGCCAGCAGCACGAGCCAGAACACTGAAGCTTTCTTT; CDR3aa: CASSTSQNTEAFF
abundance: .; d_gene: .; v_gene: TRBV19; j_gene: TRBJ1-2; CDR3nt: TGTGCCAGTAGTAAACAGGCACACCCTAGCTATGGCTACACCTTC; CDR3aa: CASSKQAHPSYGYTF
abundance: .; d_gene: TRBD1; v_gene: TRBV10-2; j_gene: TRBJ2-7; CDR3nt: TGCGCCAGCAGCCCGGGACAGGTGCCCATTGGCGAGCAGTACTTC; CDR3aa: CASSPGQVPIGEQYF
abundance: .; d_gene: .; v_gene: TRBV5-1; j_gene: TRBJ1-2; CDR3nt: TGCGCCAGCAGCTTGGAGGTATTTTCGGGCTATGGCTACACCTTC; CDR3aa: CASSLEVFSGYGYTF
abundance: .; d_gene: .; v_gene: TRBV4-1; j_gene: TRBJ1-2; CDR3nt: TGCGCCAGCAGCCCTAGCCCGGAGACGGACTATGGCTACACCTTC; CDR3aa: CASSPSPETDYGYTF
abundance: once; d_gene: .; v_gene: TRBV7-2; j_gene: TRBJ2-3; CDR3nt: TGTGCCAGCACCCCCGCCGGCGGGGCCACAGATACGCAGTATTTT; CDR3aa: CASTPAGGATDTQYF
abundance: .; d_gene: TRBD2; v_gene: TRBV14; j_gene: TRBJ2-7; CDR3nt: TGTGCCAGCAGCCAGGCTTTTGCTAGCGGGATGTGGGGCGAGCAGTACTTC; CDR3aa: CASSQAFASGMWGEQYF
abundance: .; d_gene: TRBD1; v_gene: TRBV4-2; j_gene: TRBJ2-1; CDR3nt: TGTGCCAGCAGCCAAGAGGGGACAGGGGGGAACAATGAGCAGTTCTTC; CDR3aa: CASSQEGTGGNNEQFF
abundance: .; d_gene: .; v_gene: TRBV6-4; j_gene: TRBJ2-2; CDR3nt: TGTGCCAGCAGTGACACCGGGATCCCCGGGGAGCTGTTTTTT; CDR3aa: CASSDTGIPGELFF
abundance: few; d_gene: .; v_gene: TRBV28; j_gene: TRBJ2-2; CDR3nt: TGTGCCAGCAGTTCCCTCCGGTCAGGGTACTTGAACACCGGGGAGCTGTTTTTT; CDR3aa: CASSSLRSGYLNTGELFF
abundance: .; d_gene: TRBD1; v_gene: TRBV19; j_gene: TRBJ1-1; CDR3nt: TGTGCCAGTAGTATGACAGGGGAGAACACTGAAGCTTTCTTT; CDR3aa: CASSMTGENTEAFF
abundance: once; d_gene: TRBD1; v_gene: TRBV11-3; j_gene: TRBJ1-3; CDR3nt: TGTGCCAGCGGTGAGACTAGGACAGGAACGCTCCTCTACTCTGGAAACACCATATATTTT; CDR3aa: CASGETRTGTLLYSGNTIYF
abundance: .; d_gene: TRBD1; v_gene: TRBV10-1; j_gene: TRBJ2-1; CDR3nt: TGCGCCAGCAGTGGACAGGGTGCATTAAATGAGCAGTTCTTC; CDR3aa: CASSGQGALNEQFF
abundance: .; d_gene: .; v_gene: TRBV5-1; j_gene: TRBJ1-1; CDR3nt: TGCGCCAGCAGCAGTCAGACAGAGAACACTGAAGCTTTCTTT; CDR3aa: CASSSQTENTEAFF
abundance: .; d_gene: .; v_gene: TRBV27; j_gene: TRBJ2-7; CDR3nt: TGTGCCAGCAGTTCGGACACTACCTACGAGCAGTACTTC; CDR3aa: CASSSDTTYEQYF
abundance: .; d_gene: .; v_gene: TRBV5-4; j_gene: TRBJ1-2; CDR3nt: TGTGCCAGCAGCTTTGCGACAGTGGGAATCGGGGGCTACACCTTC; CDR3aa: CASSFATVGIGGYTF
abundance: .; d_gene: TRBD1; v_gene: TRBV5-1; j_gene: TRBJ1-1; CDR3nt: TGCGCCAGCAGCGGACAGGGTCCTAACACTGAAGCTTTCTTT; CDR3aa: CASSGQGPNTEAFF
abundance: .; d_gene: TRBD1; v_gene: TRBV4-1; j_gene: TRBJ2-7; CDR3nt: TGCGCCAGCAGCCAGTACGCGACAGGGGACGGTTCCTACGAGCAGTACTTC; CDR3aa: CASSQYATGDGSYEQYF
abundance: once; d_gene: .; v_gene: TRBV30; j_gene: TRBJ2-1; CDR3nt: TGTGCCCCTCCACGTGGGAGCTCCTACAATGAGCAGTTCTTC; CDR3aa: CAPPRGSSYNEQFF
abundance: .; d_gene: TRBD1; v_gene: TRBV11-2; j_gene: TRBJ1-6; CDR3nt: TGTGCCAGCAGCTCGCTTTTCGGGACAGGGGCAGATTCACCCCTCCACTTT; CDR3aa: CASSSLFGTGADSPLHF
abundance: once; d_gene: TRBD1; v_gene: TRBV11-2; j_gene: TRBJ1-2; CDR3nt: TGTGCCAGCAGCTTGGGACAGGCCTATGGCTACACCTTC; CDR3aa: CASSLGQAYGYTF
abundance: .; d_gene: .; v_gene: TRBV2; j_gene: TRBJ1-2; CDR3nt: TGTGCCAGCAGTGAATTTAGGGCGGGGTATGGCTACACCTTC; CDR3aa: CASSEFRAGYGYTF
abundance: .; d_gene: .; v_gene: TRBV5-1; j_gene: TRBJ1-1; CDR3nt: TGCGCCAGCAGCTTGTGGGGACAAGAGAACACTGAAGCTTTCTTT; CDR3aa: CASSLWGQENTEAFF
abundance: .; d_gene: TRBD2; v_gene: TRBV4-1; j_gene: TRBJ2-1; CDR3nt: TGCGCCAGCAGCCAAGATTCCCCAACTAGCGGGATATCCAATGAGCAGTTCTTC; CDR3aa: CASSQDSPTSGISNEQFF